In its sample, the clone carrying this TCR beta chain was seen once. Its antigen is still unknown. Researchers prepared the TCRbeta library using unique molecular identifiers, the study reports. Using its own MiXCR run on the PCR reads, TCRdb lists one record per CDR3 protein. There are about 580,000 distinct CDR3 sequences in the sample; 23% occur only once, and roughly 14% lies in the top ten. There are 15 residues in the CDR3. The germline CDR1 and CDR2 sequences are SNHLY and FYNNEI. Trimming took 6 bases from V and 5 from J; bases not matched to a gene: 6. The data stem from a study of T-cell reconstitution after alpha-beta-depleted transplantation in children. General study points: Surviving thymic progenitors and recipient T cells were the source of high TCRbeta diversity at day 60 in some patients.

The chain links TRBV2 to TRBJ2-1, with 11 bases lining up with TRBD2. This receptor was taken from a boy younger than two who had a stem cell transplant for acute myeloid leukemia, so the T cells may come from the graft donor. The material sequenced was PBMCs, mostly from graft donor cells, taken 360 days after TCRalphabeta/CD19-depleted stem cell transplant. The DNA of the CDR3 is TGTGCCAGCAGGCCCCTAGCGGGGGGCAACAATGAGCAGTTCTTC. This gives the protein CASRPLAGGNNEQFF.